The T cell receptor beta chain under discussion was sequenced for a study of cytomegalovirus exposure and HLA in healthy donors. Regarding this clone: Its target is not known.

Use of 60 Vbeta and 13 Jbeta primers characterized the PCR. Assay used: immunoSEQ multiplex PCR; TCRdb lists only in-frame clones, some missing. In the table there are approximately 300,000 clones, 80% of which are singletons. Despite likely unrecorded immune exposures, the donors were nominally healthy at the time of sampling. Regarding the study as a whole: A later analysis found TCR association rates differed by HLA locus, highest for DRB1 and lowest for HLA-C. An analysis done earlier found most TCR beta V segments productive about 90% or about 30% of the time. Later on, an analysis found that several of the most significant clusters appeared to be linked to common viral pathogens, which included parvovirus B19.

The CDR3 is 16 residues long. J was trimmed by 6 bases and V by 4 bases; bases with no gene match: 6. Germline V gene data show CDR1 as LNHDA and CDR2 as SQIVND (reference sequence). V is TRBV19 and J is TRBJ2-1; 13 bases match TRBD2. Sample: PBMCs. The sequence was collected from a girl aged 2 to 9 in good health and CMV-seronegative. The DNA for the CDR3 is TGTGCCAGTAGTACTTTGGGACTAGCGGGGATCAATGAGCAGTTCTTC. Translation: CASSTLGLAGINEQFF.